The sequence of this T cell receptor beta chain was determined in a study of cytomegalovirus exposure and HLA in healthy donors (dated by TCRdb to about 2017). About the investigation overall: In an earlier analysis of 587 of the donors, 276 Gb of sequence data and 120 million or so unique TCR beta sequences from some 170 million T cells were reported. Every repertoire in the discovery cohort had been generated on one and the same sequencing platform. A separate validation cohort of more than 100 different subjects was used in addition to the 666-subject first cohort. About 300 gigabases of sequencing data and 70 million to 100 million unique TCR sequences were included in an early release covering about 600 HLA-typed donors. The number of donors typed differed by locus, with roughly 629-640 for A, B, C, DRB1 and DQB1, around 500 for DQA1, approximately 580 for DPA1, and some 450 for DPB1. The study used immunosequencing to profile the T cell repertoires of approximately 640 subjects and linked those repertoires to cytomegalovirus serostatus. To predict cytomegalovirus infection status, the study combined high-throughput TCR immunosequencing, statistical association of individual TCRs with disease status, and machine learning. To study patterns of TCR occurrence, a later analysis re-analyzed previously published TCR beta repertoires from 700 or so donors and added high-resolution HLA genotyping. The study was designed to test whether signatures of past pathogen exposure could be identified by cataloging public T cell receptors. Rather than using new phenotypic data, the later analysis identified candidate immune exposures from TCR beta sequences and from how often those sequences occurred across donors. Several DR-DQ haplotypes were treated as single units for association and clustering because of strong linkage in the cohort. A later genetic analysis used genome-wide SNP genotypes for 398 of the 666 donors, treating that subset as a discovery cohort. Among approximately 370 genotyped donors of the cohort, an average of around 220,000 unique TCR beta nucleotide sequences was sequenced per donor, of which 15% to 20% were non-productive. Of the roughly 400 genotyped donors, about 84% fell in the genetic ancestry cluster associated with self-reported Caucasian donors. In an earlier analysis of 550 to 700 of the donors, high-throughput TCR beta sequencing was used to judge whether each TCR beta V gene segment behaved as functional or pseudogenic. Alongside the repertoire data, information on donor age, sex, ethnicity and CMV serostatus was compiled. Both class I and class II loci were covered by HLA typing, at four-digit resolution. Overall results and qualifications from the work: A cluster of highly shared sequence variants was judged likely to be a technical artifact of the sequencing pipeline. Compared with the roughly 600-donor mean, donors in an Asian-associated ancestry cluster had fewer N-insertions in productive TCRs, according to a later genetic analysis. Cytomegalovirus status was reported to be diagnosed by the classifier with high specificity and sensitivity in both the original and validation cohorts. A later analysis reported that several top co-occurrence clusters appeared linked to parvovirus B19, influenza, CMV and Epstein-Barr virus. Because counts were too low, 15 to 20 rarely observed V segments, including chromosome 9 orphons, were excluded from the earlier analysis of some 540 of the donors. Correlated functional status among segregating V segments might reflect linkage disequilibrium, but an unknown experimental factor could not be ruled out. In a later analysis, most CMV-associated TCR beta chains were found to appear HLA-restricted, with HLA associations seemingly driven largely by CMV exposure. A later analysis found that TCR association rates varied across HLA loci, with DRB1 alleles showing the most associated TCRs and HLA-C alleles the fewest. The study gave a list of more than 150 TCR beta chains associated with cytomegalovirus. Assigning TCR associations to individual alleles was difficult when HLA alleles, especially DR and DQ, strongly co-occurred. In vitro tests confirmed that a few of the cytomegalovirus-associated TCR beta chains recognize cytomegalovirus antigens. The authors suggested that the approach could potentially be extended to other disease states and immunological phenotypes. Most TCR sequences were observed very rarely across donors, whereas some public TCRs were present in many individuals. This cohort had only TCR beta chains sequenced, and the lack of alpha or paired-chain data limited which features could be detected. A later analysis associated approximately 17,000 TCR beta sequences with specific HLA alleles at a false discovery rate of 0.05. In a later analysis, HLA-associated TCR beta chains were found to be more clonally expanded and to have lower generation probabilities than equally common non-associated chains. A further reported finding was that TCR beta sequences accurately predicted the HLA-A and HLA-B alleles for most subjects in the first cohort. A later genetic analysis associated a missense DCLRE1C variant with V-gene and J-gene trimming of TCR beta chains, and an independent cohort replicated the association. Some IMGT-functional V segments, including TRBV6-2 and TRBV6-3, could not be told apart with the 87-base-pair reads, so those segments were excluded. CMV serostatus was the only immune exposure information available for the cohort. Sequencing depth was assumed to be roughly uniform across donors in the presence/absence analyses, though that assumption may not hold. An earlier analysis of roughly 570 of the donors showed that most TCR beta V segments appeared in productive rearrangements either about 87% or about 30% of the time, which broadly matched IMGT annotations. Because HLA typing was unavailable for some donors at each locus, only the typed subset was used in association tests.

Relative to germline, V is 4 bases shorter and J is 9 bases shorter, with 16 bases between their ends. Looking up the germline V gene yields CDR1 MNHEY and CDR2 SVGAGI. Including cysteine and phenylalanine, the CDR3 has 14 amino acids. Only the CDR3 DNA stays, 42 bases, in frame from base 1. As concerns this clone: This receptor's antigen is unknown. No base qualities exist here, and no much larger clone lies one base off it.

The cohort was made up of 666 healthy bone marrow donors. Cohort members were all nominally healthy when sampled, although unrecorded immune exposures were likely present. The donor was CMV seronegative and was included in the group of 352 seronegative cohort members. A peripheral blood sample was collected from each donor, and TCR beta sequencing was performed on peripheral blood mononuclear cells. The Qiagen DNeasy Blood Extraction Kit was used to extract genomic DNA from the blood cell samples. Libraries came from the immunoSEQ multiplex PCR assay. For the multiplex PCR, a mixture combining 60 forward primers for TCR Vbeta segments and 13 reverse primers for TCR Jbeta segments was used. The CDR3 region of rearranged TCR beta genes was amplified from genomic DNA with a multiplex PCR assay. The Illumina HiSeq System was used to sequence the amplified TCR beta libraries as 87-base-pair reads. The authors processed their data as follows. A later analysis tallied 75 million to 95 million unique TCR beta chains across the 700 or so repertoires, and about 10 million of those chains were shared by two or more donors. To remove PCR and sequencing errors, raw reads were error-corrected and collapsed into unique sequences using a nearest-neighbor algorithm that merged closely related sequences. To assign V, D and J gene segments, CDR3 sequences were aligned to IMGT reference sequences. For a sequence to be retained, a match of at least six nucleotides was required to both a V gene segment and a J gene segment. Rearrangements were called productive when the CDR3 lacked stop codons and stayed in frame with V and J; all others were non-productive. CDR3 was defined according to IMGT convention as the region running from the second conserved V-encoded cysteine to the conserved J-encoded phenylalanine. In an earlier analysis of around 600 of the donors, sequences lacking an unambiguous match to a single V gene segment were excluded. An earlier analysis of roughly 590 of the donors called V segments functional above 56.7% productive rearrangements and segregating when the between-donor standard deviation exceeded 5%. To diagnose cytomegalovirus status from the catalog of TCR beta chain sequences, a statistical classification framework was built. A later analysis assigned V and J genes by comparing TCR nucleotide sequences with IMGT/GENE-DB human TR gene sequences. Using the TCRdist pipeline, a later analysis assigned CDR3 sequences along with most-parsimonious VDJ recombination scenarios. In a later analysis, each TCR beta chain was defined by its CDR3 amino acid sequence together with its V-gene family, and reads without a unique V-gene family were excluded. In a later analysis, some 600 highly shared, low-generation-probability nucleotide sequences were removed to address suspected cross-contamination and a sequencing artifact. A later analysis calculated a clonal expansion index for each public chain from normalized within-repertoire ranks of inferred template counts. Generation probabilities in a later analysis came from a VDJ recombination model fitted to out-of-frame rearrangements, and those results were checked against IGoR. Hypergeometric tests were used in a later analysis to score TCR-TCR, TCR-HLA and TCR-CMV co-occurrence, with a repertoire-size bias correction applied to the TCR pairs. A later analysis estimated false discovery rates by permuting HLA or CMV assignments 20 times. In a later analysis, co-occurring TCRs were grouped using DBSCAN, with TCRdist sequence similarity added in when clustering inside HLA-allele-positive subsets. Repertoires with fewer than 30,000 or more than 120,000 public chains were left out of co-occurrence clustering, as were five repertoires with anomalous nucleotide sharing. TCRdb retrieved this table from immuneACCESS and kept in-frame rearrangements only. Not all clones are present; in checked studies, unresolved V genes account for under half, and no reason is known for the remainder. That table gives V, J and clone size, and the DNA gave D and trimming. The sample contains under 200,000 clones, about 81% of them found a single time. The top ten clonotypes cover less than 2% of the sample.

The rearrangement combines TRBV6-5 with TRBJ1-5; a confident D gene designation cannot be given. Sequenced sample: PBMCs. The receptor comes from a woman between 18 and 29 years old in good health and CMV-seronegative. The CDR3 region reads CASSSAPIPGPQHF. The bases read TGTGCCAGCAGTTCCGCGCCAATCCCTGGGCCCCAGCATTTT.